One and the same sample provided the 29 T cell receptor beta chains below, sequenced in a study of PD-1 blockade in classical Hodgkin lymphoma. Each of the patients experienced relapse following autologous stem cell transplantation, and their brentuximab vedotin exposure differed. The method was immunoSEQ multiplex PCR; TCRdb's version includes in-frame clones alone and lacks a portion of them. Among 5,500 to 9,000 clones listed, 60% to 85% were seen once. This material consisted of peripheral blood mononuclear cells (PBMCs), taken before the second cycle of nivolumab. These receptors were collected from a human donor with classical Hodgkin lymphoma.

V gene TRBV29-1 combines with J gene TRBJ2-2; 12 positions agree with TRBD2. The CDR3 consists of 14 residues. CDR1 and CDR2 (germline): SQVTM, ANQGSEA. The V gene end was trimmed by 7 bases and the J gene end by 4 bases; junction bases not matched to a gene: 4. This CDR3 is CSAGGLAGTGELFF. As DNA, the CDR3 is TGCAGCGCTGGGGGACTAGCGGGCACCGGGGAGCTGTTTTTT.

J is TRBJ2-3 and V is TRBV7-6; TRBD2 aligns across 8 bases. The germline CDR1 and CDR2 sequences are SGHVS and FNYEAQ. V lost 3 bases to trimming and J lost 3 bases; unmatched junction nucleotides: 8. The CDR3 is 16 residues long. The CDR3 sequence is CASSFSQVAGTDTQYF. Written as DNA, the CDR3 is TGTGCCAGCAGCTTCTCACAGGTAGCGGGAACAGATACGCAGTATTTT.

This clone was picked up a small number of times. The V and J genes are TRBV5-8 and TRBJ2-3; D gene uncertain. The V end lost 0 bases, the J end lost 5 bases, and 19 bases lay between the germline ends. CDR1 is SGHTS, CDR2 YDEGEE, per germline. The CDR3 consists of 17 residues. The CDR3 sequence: CASSLGLHYSRRDTQYF. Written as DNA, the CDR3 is TGTGCCAGCAGCTTGGGGCTGCATTACAGCAGGAGAGATACGCAGTATTTT.

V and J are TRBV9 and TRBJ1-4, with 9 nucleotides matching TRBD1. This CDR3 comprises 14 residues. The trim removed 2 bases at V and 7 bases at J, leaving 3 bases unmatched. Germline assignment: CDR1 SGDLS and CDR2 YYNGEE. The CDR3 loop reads CASSVGTGREKLFF. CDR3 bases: TGTGCCAGCAGCGTGGGGACAGGGCGTGAAAAACTGTTTTTT.

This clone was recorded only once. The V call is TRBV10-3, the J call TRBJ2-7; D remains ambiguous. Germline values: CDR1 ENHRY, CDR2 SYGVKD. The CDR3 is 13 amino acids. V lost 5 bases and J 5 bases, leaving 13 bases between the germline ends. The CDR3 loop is CAISPDHRNEQYF. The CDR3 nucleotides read TGTGCCATCAGTCCCGACCATCGAAACGAGCAGTACTTC.

The CDR3 nucleotides read TGTGCCAGCAGCTTAGTCTCCCAGGGTGGGGAAAAACTGTTTTTT. Its translation is CASSLVSQGGEKLFF. The V and J genes are TRBV11-2 and TRBJ1-4, with a weak D call TRBD1 (5 bases). The germline V and J ends were trimmed by 1 base and 8 bases, with 14 bases remaining between them. CDR3 length: 15 residues. Germline-derived CDR1 and CDR2 are SGHAT and FQNNGV.

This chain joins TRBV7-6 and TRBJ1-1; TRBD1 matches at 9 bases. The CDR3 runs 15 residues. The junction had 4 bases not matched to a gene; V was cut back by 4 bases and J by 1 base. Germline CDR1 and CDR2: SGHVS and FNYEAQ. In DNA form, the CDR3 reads TGTGCCAGCAGCTCCTCGGACAGGGGGAACACTGAAGCTTTCTTT. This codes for CASSSSDRGNTEAFF. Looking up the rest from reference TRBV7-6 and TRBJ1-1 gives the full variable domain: GAGVSQSPRYKVTKRGQDVALRCDPISGHVSLYWYRQALGQGPEFLTYFNYEAQQDKSGLPNDRFSAERPEGSISTLTIQRTEQRDSAMYRCASSSSDRGNTEAFFGQGTRLTVV.

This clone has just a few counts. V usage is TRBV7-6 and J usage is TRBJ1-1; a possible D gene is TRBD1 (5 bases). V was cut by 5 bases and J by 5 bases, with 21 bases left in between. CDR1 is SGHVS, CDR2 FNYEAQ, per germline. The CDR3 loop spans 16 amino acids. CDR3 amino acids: CASSLLRASGGTEAFF. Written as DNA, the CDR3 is TGTGCCAGCAGCCTCCTTAGGGCCTCCGGGGGGACTGAAGCTTTCTTT.

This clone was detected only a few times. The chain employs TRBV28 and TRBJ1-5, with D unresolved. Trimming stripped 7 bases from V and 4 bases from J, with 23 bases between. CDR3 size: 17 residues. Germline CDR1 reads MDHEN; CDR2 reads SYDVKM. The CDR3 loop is CASTPIEGIGENQPQHF. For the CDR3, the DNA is TGTGCCAGCACCCCTATAGAGGGTATCGGGGAGAATCAGCCCCAGCATTTT.

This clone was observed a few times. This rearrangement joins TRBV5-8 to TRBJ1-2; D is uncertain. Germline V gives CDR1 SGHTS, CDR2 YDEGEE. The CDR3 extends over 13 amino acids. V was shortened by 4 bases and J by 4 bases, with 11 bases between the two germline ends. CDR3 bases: TGTGCCAGCAGCCCAAAGACTATCTATGGCTACACCTTC. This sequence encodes CASSPKTIYGYTF. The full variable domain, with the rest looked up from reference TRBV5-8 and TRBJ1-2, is EAGVTQSPTHLIKTRGQQATLRCSPISGHTSVYWYQQALGLGLQFLLWYDEGEERNRGNFPPRFSGRQFPNYSSELNVNALELEDSALYLCASSPKTIYGYTFGSGTRLTVV.

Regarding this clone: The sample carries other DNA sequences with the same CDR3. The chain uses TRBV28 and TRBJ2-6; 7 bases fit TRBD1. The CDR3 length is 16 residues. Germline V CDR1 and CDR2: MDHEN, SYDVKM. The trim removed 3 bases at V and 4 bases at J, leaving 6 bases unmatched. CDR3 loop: CASSLWTGSGANVLTF. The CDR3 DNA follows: TGTGCCAGCAGTTTGTGGACAGGTTCCGGGGCCAACGTCCTGACTTTC.

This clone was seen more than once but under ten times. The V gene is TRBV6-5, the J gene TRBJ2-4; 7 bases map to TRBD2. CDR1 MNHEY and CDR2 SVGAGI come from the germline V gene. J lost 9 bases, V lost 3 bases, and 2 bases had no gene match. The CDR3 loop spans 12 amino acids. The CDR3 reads CASSYSGGIQYF. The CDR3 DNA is TGTGCCAGCAGTTATTCGGGGGGCATTCAGTACTTC.

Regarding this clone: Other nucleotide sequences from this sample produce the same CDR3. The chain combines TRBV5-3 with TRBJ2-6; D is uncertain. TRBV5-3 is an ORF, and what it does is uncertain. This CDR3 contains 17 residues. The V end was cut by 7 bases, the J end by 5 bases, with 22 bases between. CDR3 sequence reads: CARSTIGEQSRANVLTF. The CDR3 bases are TGTGCCAGATCGACAATTGGCGAACAAAGTCGGGCCAACGTCCTGACTTTC.

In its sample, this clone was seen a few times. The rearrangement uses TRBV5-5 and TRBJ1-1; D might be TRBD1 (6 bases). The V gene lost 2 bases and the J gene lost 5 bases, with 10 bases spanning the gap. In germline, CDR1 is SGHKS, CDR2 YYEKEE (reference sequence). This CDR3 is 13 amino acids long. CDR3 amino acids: CASSLQGWTEAFF. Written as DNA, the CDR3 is TGTGCCAGCAGCTTACAGGGATGGACTGAAGCTTTCTTT.

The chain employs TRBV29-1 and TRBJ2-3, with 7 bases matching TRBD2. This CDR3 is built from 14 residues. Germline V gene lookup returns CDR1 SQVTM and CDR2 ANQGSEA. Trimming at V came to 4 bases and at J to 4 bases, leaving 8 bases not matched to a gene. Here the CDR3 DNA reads TGCAGCGTTGGCGGACTAGTCGTGGCAGATACGCAGTATTTT. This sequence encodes CSVGGLVVADTQYF.

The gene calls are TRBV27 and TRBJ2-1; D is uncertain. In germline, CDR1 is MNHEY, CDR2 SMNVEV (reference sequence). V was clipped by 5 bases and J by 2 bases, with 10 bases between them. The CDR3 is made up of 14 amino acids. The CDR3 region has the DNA TGTGCCAGCAGTCCAGACTCGACCTACAATGAGCAGTTCTTC. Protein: CASSPDSTYNEQFF.

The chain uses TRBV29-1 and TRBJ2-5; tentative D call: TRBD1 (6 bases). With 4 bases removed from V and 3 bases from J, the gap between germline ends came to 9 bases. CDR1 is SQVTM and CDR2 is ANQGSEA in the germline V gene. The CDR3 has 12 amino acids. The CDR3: CSVGYREETQYF. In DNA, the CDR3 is TGCAGCGTTGGGTACAGGGAAGAGACCCAGTACTTC.

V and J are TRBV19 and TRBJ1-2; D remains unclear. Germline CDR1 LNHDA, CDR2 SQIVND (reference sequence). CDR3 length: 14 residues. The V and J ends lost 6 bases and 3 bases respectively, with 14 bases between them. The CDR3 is CASSTNQEYYGYTF. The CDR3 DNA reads TGTGCCAGTAGCACAAACCAGGAATACTATGGCTACACCTTC.

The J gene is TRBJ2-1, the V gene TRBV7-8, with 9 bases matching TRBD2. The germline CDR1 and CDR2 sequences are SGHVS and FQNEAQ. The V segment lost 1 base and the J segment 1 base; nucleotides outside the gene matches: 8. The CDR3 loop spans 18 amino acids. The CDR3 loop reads CASSLESGSGSSYNEQFF. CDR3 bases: TGTGCCAGCAGCTTAGAGAGTGGTAGCGGGAGTTCCTACAATGAGCAGTTCTTC.

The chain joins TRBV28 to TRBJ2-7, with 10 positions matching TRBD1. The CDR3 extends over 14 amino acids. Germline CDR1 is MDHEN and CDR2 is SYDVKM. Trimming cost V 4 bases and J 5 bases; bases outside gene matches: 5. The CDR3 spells CASSWGQGSDEQYF. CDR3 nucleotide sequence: TGTGCCAGCAGTTGGGGACAGGGGTCCGACGAGCAGTACTTC. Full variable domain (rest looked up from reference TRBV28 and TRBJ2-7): DVKVTQSSRYLVKRTGEKVFLECVQDMDHENMFWYRQDPGLGLRLIYFSYDVKMKEKGDIPEGYSVSREKKERFSLILESASTNQTSMYLCASSWGQGSDEQYFGPGTRLTVT.

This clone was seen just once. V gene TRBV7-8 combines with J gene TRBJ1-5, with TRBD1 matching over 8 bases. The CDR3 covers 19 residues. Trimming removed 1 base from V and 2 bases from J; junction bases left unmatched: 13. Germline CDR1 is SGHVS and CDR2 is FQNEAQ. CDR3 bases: TGTGCCAGCAGCTTAGAGGTCGGCAGGGGGCTGGGCGGCAATCAGCCCCAGCATTTT. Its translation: CASSLEVGRGLGGNQPQHF.

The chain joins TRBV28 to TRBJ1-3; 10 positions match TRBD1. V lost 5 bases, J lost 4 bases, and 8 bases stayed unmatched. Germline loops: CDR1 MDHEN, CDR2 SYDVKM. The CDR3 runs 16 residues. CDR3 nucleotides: TGTGCCAGCAGTCCTCCCGGGACAGGGGTCGGAAACACCATATATTTT. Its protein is CASSPPGTGVGNTIYF. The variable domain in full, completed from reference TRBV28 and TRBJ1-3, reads DVKVTQSSRYLVKRTGEKVFLECVQDMDHENMFWYRQDPGLGLRLIYFSYDVKMKEKGDIPEGYSVSREKKERFSLILESASTNQTSMYLCASSPPGTGVGNTIYFGEGSWLTVV.

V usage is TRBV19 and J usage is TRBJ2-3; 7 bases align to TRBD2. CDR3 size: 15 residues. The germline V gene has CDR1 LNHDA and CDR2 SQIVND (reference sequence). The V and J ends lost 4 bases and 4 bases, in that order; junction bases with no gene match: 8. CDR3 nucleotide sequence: TGTGCCAGTAGTAGGGCGGGAGAGGTGGCAGATACGCAGTATTTT. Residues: CASSRAGEVADTQYF. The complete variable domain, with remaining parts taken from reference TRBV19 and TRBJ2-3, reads DGGITQSPKYLFRKEGQNVTLSCEQNLNHDAMYWYRQDPGQGLRLIYYSQIVNDFQKGDIAEGYSVSREKKESFPLTVTSAQKNPTAFYLCASSRAGEVADTQYFGPGTRLTVL.

CDR3 bases: TGCGCCAGCAGCCAAGATTATGAGGAGACCCAGTACTTC. Protein: CASSQDYEETQYF. The rearrangement uses TRBV4-3 and TRBJ2-5; the D is unclear. V was clipped by 0 bases and J by 5 bases, with 7 bases between them. This CDR3 spans 13 amino acids. Germline assignment: CDR1 LGHNA and CDR2 YSLEER.

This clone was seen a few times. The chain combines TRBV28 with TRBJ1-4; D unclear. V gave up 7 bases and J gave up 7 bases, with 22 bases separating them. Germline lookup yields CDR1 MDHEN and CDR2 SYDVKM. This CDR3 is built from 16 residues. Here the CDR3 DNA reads TGTGCCAGCACCCCGACCACCGTTCTTGGCGGTGAAAAACTGTTTTTT. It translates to CASTPTTVLGGEKLFF.

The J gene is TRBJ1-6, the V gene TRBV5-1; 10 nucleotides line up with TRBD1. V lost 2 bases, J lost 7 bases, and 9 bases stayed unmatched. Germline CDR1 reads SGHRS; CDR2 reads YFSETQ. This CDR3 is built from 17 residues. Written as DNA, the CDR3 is TGCGCCAGCAGCTTTTCCGGGACAGGGGATAACAATTCACCCCTCCACTTT. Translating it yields CASSFSGTGDNNSPLHF. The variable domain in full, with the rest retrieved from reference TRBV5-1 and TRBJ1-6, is KAGVTQTPRYLIKTRGQQVTLSCSPISGHRSVSWYQQTPGQGLQFLFEYFSETQRNKGNFPGRFSGRQFSNSRSEMNVSTLELGDSALYLCASSFSGTGDNNSPLHFGNGTRLTVT.

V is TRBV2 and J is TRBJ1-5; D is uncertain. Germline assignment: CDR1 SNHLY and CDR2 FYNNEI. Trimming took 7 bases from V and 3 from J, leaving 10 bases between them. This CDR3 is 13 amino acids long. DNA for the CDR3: TGTGCCAGCACGTGGGGTAACAATCAGCCCCAGCATTTT. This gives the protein CASTWGNNQPQHF.

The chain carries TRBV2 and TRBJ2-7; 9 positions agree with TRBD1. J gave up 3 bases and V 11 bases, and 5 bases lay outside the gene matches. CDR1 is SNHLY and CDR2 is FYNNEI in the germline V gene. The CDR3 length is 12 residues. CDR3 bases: TGTGCCGGACAGGGGAACGACTACGAGCAGTACTTC. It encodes CAGQGNDYEQYF.

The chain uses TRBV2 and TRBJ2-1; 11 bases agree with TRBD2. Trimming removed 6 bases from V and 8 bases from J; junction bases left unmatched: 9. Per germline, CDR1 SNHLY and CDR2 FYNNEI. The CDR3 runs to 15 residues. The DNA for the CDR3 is TGTGCCAGCAGGACTAGCGGGACACCCGTCGATGAGCAGTTCTTC. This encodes CASRTSGTPVDEQFF.